The text below deals with one T cell receptor (beta chain). At one end the junction does not follow the germline gene, possibly because of a read error. The table came from immunoSEQ multiplex PCR; TCRdb's copy has only in-frame clones and leaves some out. The sample includes about 15,000 clones, 25% to 35% of them seen just once. The sample comes from a study of graft-versus-host responses after intestinal transplantation. In the study overall: Isolated intestinal, liver-intestinal, or multivisceral transplants were what recipients had. After anti-thymocyte globulin induction, recipients took tacrolimus and steroids for approximately three years.

Per germline, CDR1 KGHSH and CDR2 LQKENI. The CDR3 covers 17 residues. Overall study results and limits: Individuals who had graft-donor T cell macrochimerism had allografts that showed high graft-versus-host to host-versus-graft clonal ratios.

The plating included around 200,000 irradiated, violet-dye-labeled stimulator cells together with around 200,000 CFSE-labeled responder cells. The gene calls are TRBV18 and TRBJ1-1; 7 nucleotides line up with TRBD1. The material was alloreactive CD4+ T cells from a mixed lymphocyte reaction culture, obtained before intestinal transplant. Subset defined: CFSE-low proliferating T cells sorted from approximately 6-day pre-transplant mixed lymphocyte reaction (GvH or HvG direction). This TCR came from a human patient who received an intestinal transplant. CDR3 coding DNA: TGTGCCAACTCACCACGGGACAGCCCAGGGGGAAACACTGAAGCTTTCTTT. Translating it yields CANSPRDSPGGNTEAFF. Using reference TRBV18 and TRBJ1-1 for the parts outside the CDR3, the full variable domain is NAGVMQNPRHLVRRRGQEARLRCSPMKGHSHVYWYRQLPEEGLKFMVYLQKENIIDESGMPKERFSAEFPKEGPSILRIQQVVRGDSAAYFCANSPRDSPGGNTEAFFGQGTRLTVV.